This TCR beta chain comes out of a study of blood T cell repertoires in COVID-19. In the original processing: It was from reference gene primer amplification that nucleated cell counts were estimated. Generated by immunoSEQ multiplex PCR, the TCRdb table keeps only in-frame clones and is missing some. For V, J and clone size, that table is used; D and trimming come from the DNA. The repertoire holds about 320,000 clones, with 87% as singletons. This clone was seen once. The receptor comes from a woman aged 25 to 45 who had recovered from COVID-19. Material: PBMCs or T cells enriched from blood (not recorded which).

The CDR3 is CASSPYDRGLMTHEKLFF. The CDR3 region has the DNA TGTGCCAGCAGCCCTTATGACAGGGGACTAATGACCCATGAAAAACTGTTTTTT. The V and J genes are TRBV7-8 and TRBJ1-4; 8 nucleotides line up with TRBD1. V was pared by 5 bases and J by 6 bases, with 17 bases of the junction left unmatched. Germline V gene sequence: CDR1 SGHVS, CDR2 FQNEAQ. This CDR3 has 18 amino acids.